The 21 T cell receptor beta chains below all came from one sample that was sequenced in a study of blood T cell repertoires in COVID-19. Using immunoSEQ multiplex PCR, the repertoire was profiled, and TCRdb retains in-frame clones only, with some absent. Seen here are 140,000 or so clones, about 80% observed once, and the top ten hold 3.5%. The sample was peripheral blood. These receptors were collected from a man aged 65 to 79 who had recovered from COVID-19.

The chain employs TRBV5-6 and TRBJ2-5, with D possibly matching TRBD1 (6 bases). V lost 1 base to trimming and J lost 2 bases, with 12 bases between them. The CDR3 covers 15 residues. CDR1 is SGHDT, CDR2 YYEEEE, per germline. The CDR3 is CASSLWQGKQETQYF. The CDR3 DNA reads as TGTGCCAGCAGCTTGTGGCAGGGGAAACAAGAGACCCAGTACTTC.

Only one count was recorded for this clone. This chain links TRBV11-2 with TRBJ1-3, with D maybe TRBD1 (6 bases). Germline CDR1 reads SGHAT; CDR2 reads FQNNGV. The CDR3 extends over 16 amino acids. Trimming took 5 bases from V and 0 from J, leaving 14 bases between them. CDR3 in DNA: TGTGCCAGCAGCCGAATACAGGGATCCTCTGGAAACACCATATATTTT. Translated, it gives CASSRIQGSSGNTIYF.

CDR3 bases: TGCGCCAGCAGCTTCGTCTCCTCCTACGAGCAGTACTTC. This encodes CASSFVSSYEQYF. V is TRBV5-1 and J is TRBJ2-7, with unresolved D. CDR1 SGHRS and CDR2 YFSETQ come from the germline V gene. CDR3 length: 13 amino acids. Trimming shortened V by 2 bases and J by 0 bases, and 6 bases separated the two germline ends. Combining the CDR3 with reference TRBV5-1 and TRBJ2-7 gives the whole variable domain KAGVTQTPRYLIKTRGQQVTLSCSPISGHRSVSWYQQTPGQGLQFLFEYFSETQRNKGNFPGRFSGRQFSNSRSEMNVSTLELGDSALYLCASSFVSSYEQYFGPGTRLTVT.

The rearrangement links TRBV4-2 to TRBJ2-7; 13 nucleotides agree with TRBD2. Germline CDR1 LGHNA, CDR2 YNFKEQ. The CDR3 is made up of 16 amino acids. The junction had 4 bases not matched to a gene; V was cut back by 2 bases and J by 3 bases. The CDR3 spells CASSQTRTSGSYEQYF. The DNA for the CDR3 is TGTGCCAGCAGCCAAACCAGGACTAGCGGGAGCTACGAGCAGTACTTC.

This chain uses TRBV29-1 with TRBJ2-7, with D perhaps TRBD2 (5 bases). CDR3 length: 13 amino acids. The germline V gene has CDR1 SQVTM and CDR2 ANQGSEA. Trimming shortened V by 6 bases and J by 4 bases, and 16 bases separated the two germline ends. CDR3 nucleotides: TGCAGCGTCAACCCCGCGGGCAGTTACGAGCAGTACTTC. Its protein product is CSVNPAGSYEQYF.

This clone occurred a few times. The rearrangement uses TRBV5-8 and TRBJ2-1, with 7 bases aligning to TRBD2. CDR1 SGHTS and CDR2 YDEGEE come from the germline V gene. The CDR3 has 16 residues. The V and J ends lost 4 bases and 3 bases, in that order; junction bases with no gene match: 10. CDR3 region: CASSVGRETNYNEQFF. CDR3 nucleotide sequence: TGTGCCAGCAGCGTGGGGCGGGAGACGAACTACAATGAGCAGTTCTTC.

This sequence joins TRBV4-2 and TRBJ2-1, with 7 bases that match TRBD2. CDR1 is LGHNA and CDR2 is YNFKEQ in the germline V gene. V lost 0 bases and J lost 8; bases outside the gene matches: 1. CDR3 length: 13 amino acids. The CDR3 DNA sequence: TGTGCCAGCAGCCAAGATCGGGGGGATGAGCAGTTCTTC. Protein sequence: CASSQDRGDEQFF.

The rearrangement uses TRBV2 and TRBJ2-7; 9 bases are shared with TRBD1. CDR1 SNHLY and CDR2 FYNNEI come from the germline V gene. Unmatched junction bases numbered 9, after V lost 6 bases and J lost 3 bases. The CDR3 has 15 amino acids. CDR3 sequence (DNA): TGTGCCAGCAGGCGTCCCGGGACAGGGAGCTACGAGCAGTACTTC. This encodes CASRRPGTGSYEQYF.

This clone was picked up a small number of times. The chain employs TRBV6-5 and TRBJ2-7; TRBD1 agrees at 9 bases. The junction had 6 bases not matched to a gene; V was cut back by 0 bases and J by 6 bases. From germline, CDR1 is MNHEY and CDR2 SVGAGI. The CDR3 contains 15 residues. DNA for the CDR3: TGTGCCAGCAGTTACTCGAGACAGGGGGTTCTCGAGCAGTACTTC. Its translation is CASSYSRQGVLEQYF.

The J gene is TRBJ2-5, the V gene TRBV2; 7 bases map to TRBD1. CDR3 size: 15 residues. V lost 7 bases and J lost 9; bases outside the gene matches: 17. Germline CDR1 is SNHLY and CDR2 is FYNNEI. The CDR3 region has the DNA TGTGCCAGCACCGAAAGCCCGGGACAGACGGGGCCCCAGTACTTC. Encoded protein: CASTESPGQTGPQYF.

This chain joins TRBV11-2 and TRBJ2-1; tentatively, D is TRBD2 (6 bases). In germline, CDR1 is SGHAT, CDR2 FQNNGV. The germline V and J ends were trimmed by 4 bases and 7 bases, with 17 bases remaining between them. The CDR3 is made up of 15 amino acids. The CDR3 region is CASSSPTLGGNEQFF. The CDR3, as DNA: TGTGCCAGCAGCTCTCCTACTCTAGGAGGGAATGAGCAGTTCTTC.

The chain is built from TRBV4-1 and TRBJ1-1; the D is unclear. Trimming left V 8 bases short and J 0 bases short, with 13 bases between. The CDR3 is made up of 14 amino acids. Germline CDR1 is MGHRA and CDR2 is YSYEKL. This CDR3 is CASRSGFMNTEAFF. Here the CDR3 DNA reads TGCGCCAGCCGCAGCGGCTTCATGAACACTGAAGCTTTCTTT.

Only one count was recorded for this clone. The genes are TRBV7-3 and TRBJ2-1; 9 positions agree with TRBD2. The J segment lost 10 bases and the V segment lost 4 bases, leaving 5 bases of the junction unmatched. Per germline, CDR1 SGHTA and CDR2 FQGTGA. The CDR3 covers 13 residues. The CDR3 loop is CASSSVLAGEQFF. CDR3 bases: TGTGCCAGCAGCTCCGTCCTAGCGGGGGAGCAGTTCTTC.

DNA of the CDR3: TGTGCCAGCAGCTTTTTAACTAGCGGAGGGAACACCGGGGAGCTGTTTTTT. This sequence encodes CASSFLTSGGNTGELFF. The chain couples TRBV7-3 to TRBJ2-2, with 8 positions matching TRBD2. V dropped 3 bases and J dropped 1; count of bases not matched to a gene: 7. Germline CDR1 and CDR2: SGHTA and FQGTGA. The CDR3 spans 17 residues.

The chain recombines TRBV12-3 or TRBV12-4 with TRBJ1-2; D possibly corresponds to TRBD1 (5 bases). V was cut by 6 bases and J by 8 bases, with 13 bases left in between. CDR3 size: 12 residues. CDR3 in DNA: TGTGCCAGCAGGGCGGGGGGTGGAGGCTACACCTTC. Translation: CASRAGGGGYTF.

The CDR3, as DNA: TGTGCCAGCTCACCCCCTACAGGGGGGATCGAGCAGTACTTC. As protein: CASSPPTGGIEQYF. This chain uses TRBV18 with TRBJ2-7, with 8 bases matching TRBD1. The V segment lost 3 bases and the J segment 6 bases; nucleotides outside the gene matches: 7. The germline gives CDR1 KGHSH, CDR2 LQKENI. The CDR3 length is 14 residues.

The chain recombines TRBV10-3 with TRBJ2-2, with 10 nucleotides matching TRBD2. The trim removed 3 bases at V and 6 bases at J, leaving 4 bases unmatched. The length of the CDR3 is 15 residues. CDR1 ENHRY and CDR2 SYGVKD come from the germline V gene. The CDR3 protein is CAISEVAGGPGELFF. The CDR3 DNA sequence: TGTGCCATCAGTGAAGTAGCGGGAGGCCCCGGGGAGCTGTTTTTT.

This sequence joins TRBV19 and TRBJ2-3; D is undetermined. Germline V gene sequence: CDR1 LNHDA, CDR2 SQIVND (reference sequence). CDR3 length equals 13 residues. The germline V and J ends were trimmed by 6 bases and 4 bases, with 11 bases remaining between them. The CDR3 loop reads CASRGSLSDTQYF. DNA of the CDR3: TGTGCCAGTAGGGGCTCCCTCTCAGATACGCAGTATTTT.

The CDR3 nucleotides are TGTGCCAGCAGCCCGGCTGGGGGGTCCCTGGGAGATACGCAGTATTTT. As protein: CASSPAGGSLGDTQYF. This chain joins TRBV11-1 and TRBJ2-3, with a tentative D call TRBD2 (6 bases). This CDR3 contains 16 residues. CDR1 and CDR2 from the germline V gene are SGHAT and FQDESV (reference sequence). V lost 5 bases and J lost 5, with 20 bases in between.

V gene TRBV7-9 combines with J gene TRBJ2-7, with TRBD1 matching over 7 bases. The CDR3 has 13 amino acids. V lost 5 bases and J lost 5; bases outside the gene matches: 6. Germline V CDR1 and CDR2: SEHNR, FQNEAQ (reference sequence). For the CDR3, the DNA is TGTGCCAGCAGCCCGACAGGGCACCACGAGCAGTACTTC. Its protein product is CASSPTGHHEQYF.

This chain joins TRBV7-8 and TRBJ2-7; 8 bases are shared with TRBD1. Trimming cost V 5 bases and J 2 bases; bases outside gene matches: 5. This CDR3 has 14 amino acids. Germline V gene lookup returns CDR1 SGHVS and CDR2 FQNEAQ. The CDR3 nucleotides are TGTGCCAGCAGCCACCGGGACAGGACCTACGAGCAGTACTTC. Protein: CASSHRDRTYEQYF.